This T cell receptor beta chain was sequenced for a study of early T cells in non-severe SARS-CoV-2 infection. Across the whole study: Chains were not paired, and sequencing was done on bulk RNA from unsorted whole blood.

Molecules of cDNA were individually given unique molecular identifiers that were attached to them. TCRdb reprocessed the 5' RACE reads via MiXCR and lists one record per CDR3 protein. The sample has tens of thousands of distinct CDR3 sequences; roughly a tenth are singletons. V shed 5 bases and J shed 0 bases, with 8 bases lying between them. This CDR3 is built from 13 residues. Germline V gives CDR1 LNHDA, CDR2 SQIVND (reference sequence). Study-wide results and caveats: VDJdb matching skewed toward anti-spike CD8 responses, missing private and CD4 specificities.

This clonotype was seen at least ten times. The antigen is not known. Sequenced: whole blood. The TCR was taken from an adult who was a healthcare worker with PCR-confirmed SARS-CoV-2 infection or an uninfected control (not recorded which). This chain connects TRBV19 to TRBJ2-7; the D is unclear. CDR3 protein: CASSWGSSYEQYF. DNA of the CDR3: TGTGCCAGTAGTTGGGGAAGCTCCTACGAGCAGTACTTC.